These T cell receptor beta chains were read from a single sample in a study of T-cell memory formation after mild COVID-19. TCRdb ran MiXCR on the 5' RACE reads and lists one entry per CDR3 protein. The sample contains roughly 49,000 distinct CDR3 sequences, 25% to 30% of which appear only once. The sequenced material came from PBMCs or a T cell subset sorted from them (not recorded which). The receptor source for this set is a man in his late teens or twenties who had mild COVID-19 (a few samples of this study predate the infection). Cell type and time point are not known. CDR3s include the opening cysteine and the closing phenylalanine or tryptophan. Fields, in order: clone size, V gene, D gene, J gene, CDR3 DNA, CDR3 protein. The D gene is left open where the match is weak. Clone size is not always given. Where it is, it says once, few, many or a class for expanded clones.

clone_size: few
v_call: TRBV20-1
d_call: TRBD1
j_call: TRBJ2-7
cdr3_nt: TGCAGTGCCCGGGACAGGCGCACCTACGAGCAGTACTTC
cdr3_aa: CSARDRRTYEQYF

clone_size: few
v_call: TRBV7-6
d_call: .
j_call: TRBJ1-6
cdr3_nt: TGTGCCAGCAGTCCCTCTTTGGGATCACCCCTCCACTTT
cdr3_aa: CASSPSLGSPLHF

clone_size: few
v_call: TRBV20-1
d_call: .
j_call: TRBJ2-1
cdr3_nt: TGCAGTGCTCCCCCCGCCACCTACAATGAGCAGTTCTTC
cdr3_aa: CSAPPATYNEQFF

clone_size: .
v_call: TRBV27
d_call: .
j_call: TRBJ1-5
cdr3_nt: TGTGCCAGCAGTTTAGGGGGGACAACACCCCAGCATTTT
cdr3_aa: CASSLGGTTPQHF

clone_size: .
v_call: TRBV19
d_call: .
j_call: TRBJ2-7
cdr3_nt: TGTGCCAGTAGTATTGGATCCGGGTACGAAGGCTACGAGCAGTACTTC
cdr3_aa: CASSIGSGYEGYEQYF

clone_size: .
v_call: TRBV12-3/TRBV12-4
d_call: .
j_call: TRBJ2-5
cdr3_nt: TGTGCCAGCAGTTCTCCGGGGCGGGAGACCCAGTACTTC
cdr3_aa: CASSSPGRETQYF

clone_size: .
v_call: TRBV29-1
d_call: .
j_call: TRBJ2-3
cdr3_nt: TGCAGCGTTGAATTGATTCCTGGAGATACGCAGTATTTT
cdr3_aa: CSVELIPGDTQYF

clone_size: .
v_call: TRBV18
d_call: TRBD1
j_call: TRBJ2-2
cdr3_nt: TGTGCCAGCTCGCCCCCCGACAGGGCCCCCGGGGAGCTGTTTTTT
cdr3_aa: CASSPPDRAPGELFF

clone_size: few
v_call: TRBV4-1
d_call: TRBD2
j_call: TRBJ2-7
cdr3_nt: TGCGCCAGCAGCCAAGGACTAGCGTACGAGCAGTACTTC
cdr3_aa: CASSQGLAYEQYF

clone_size: few
v_call: TRBV4-3
d_call: TRBD2
j_call: TRBJ2-5
cdr3_nt: TGCGCCAGCAGCCAAGAGGGGGGACTAGCGGGCCAAGAGACCCAGTACTTC
cdr3_aa: CASSQEGGLAGQETQYF

clone_size: .
v_call: TRBV27
d_call: .
j_call: TRBJ1-5
cdr3_nt: TGTGCCAGCAGTTTCAACGGAGATAGCAATCAGCCCCAGCATTTT
cdr3_aa: CASSFNGDSNQPQHF

clone_size: .
v_call: TRBV12-3/TRBV12-4
d_call: .
j_call: TRBJ2-1
cdr3_nt: TGTGCCACTCAGGGGGGGAATGAGCAGTTCTTC
cdr3_aa: CATQGGNEQFF

clone_size: few
v_call: TRBV20-1
d_call: TRBD1
j_call: TRBJ2-3
cdr3_nt: TGCAGTGCCCACTCCGGGACAGGGCGTTCAGATACGCAGTATTTT
cdr3_aa: CSAHSGTGRSDTQYF

clone_size: few
v_call: TRBV7-6
d_call: .
j_call: TRBJ2-1
cdr3_nt: TGTGCCAGCAGCTTATTTACAGGATTGAGTGAGCAGTTCTTC
cdr3_aa: CASSLFTGLSEQFF

clone_size: few
v_call: TRBV6-6
d_call: TRBD1
j_call: TRBJ2-4
cdr3_nt: TGTGCCAGCACCGAAACAGGGGGCTTAGCCAAAAACATTCAGTACTTC
cdr3_aa: CASTETGGLAKNIQYF

clone_size: .
v_call: TRBV30
d_call: TRBD1
j_call: TRBJ2-3
cdr3_nt: TGTGCCTGGAGGAGGACAGGGGATGGGACAGATACGCAGTATTTT
cdr3_aa: CAWRRTGDGTDTQYF

clone_size: few
v_call: TRBV7-2
d_call: TRBD2
j_call: TRBJ2-1
cdr3_nt: TGTGCCAGCAGCTTTCCTATGGCGGGGGAATCATTGGATGAGCAGTTCTTC
cdr3_aa: CASSFPMAGESLDEQFF

clone_size: .
v_call: TRBV5-6
d_call: TRBD1
j_call: TRBJ2-5
cdr3_nt: TGTGCCAGCAGCCCCGGGACAGCAGAGACCCAGTACTTC
cdr3_aa: CASSPGTAETQYF

clone_size: few
v_call: TRBV12-3/TRBV12-4
d_call: TRBD1
j_call: TRBJ2-5
cdr3_nt: TGTGCCAGCAGTGGGGCGGACAGGGCGACGTACTTC
cdr3_aa: CASSGADRATYF

clone_size: .
v_call: TRBV6-5
d_call: .
j_call: TRBJ1-1
cdr3_nt: TGTGCCAGCAGCCCCGGACGGTTCGAAGCTTTCTTT
cdr3_aa: CASSPGRFEAFF

clone_size: once
v_call: TRBV20-1
d_call: TRBD2
j_call: TRBJ2-5
cdr3_nt: TGCAGTGCTAGAGAAGGTTGGAGCGGGGTATACCAAGAGACCCAGTACTTC
cdr3_aa: CSAREGWSGVYQETQYF

clone_size: few
v_call: TRBV7-6
d_call: TRBD2
j_call: TRBJ2-3
cdr3_nt: TGTGCCAGCAGCCCGGGGGGGAATACGCAGTATTTT
cdr3_aa: CASSPGGNTQYF

clone_size: .
v_call: TRBV11-2
d_call: TRBD2
j_call: TRBJ2-2
cdr3_nt: TGTGCCAGCAGTGATCTAGCGGGGGGTCCGAACACCGGGGAGCTGTTTTTT
cdr3_aa: CASSDLAGGPNTGELFF

clone_size: many
v_call: TRBV6-4
d_call: .
j_call: TRBJ2-6
cdr3_nt: TGTGCCAGCAGTGACAGGGTTGGGGCCAACGTCCTGACTTTC
cdr3_aa: CASSDRVGANVLTF

clone_size: .
v_call: TRBV7-6
d_call: .
j_call: TRBJ1-6
cdr3_nt: TGTGCCAGCAGACAAACGAACTCGGGGGATTCACCCCTCCACTTT
cdr3_aa: CASRQTNSGDSPLHF

clone_size: few
v_call: TRBV3-1
d_call: .
j_call: TRBJ1-1
cdr3_nt: TGTGCCAGCAGCCAAGGTTTGGAGCGAATGAACACTGAAGCTTTCTTT
cdr3_aa: CASSQGLERMNTEAFF

clone_size: many
v_call: TRBV6-2/TRBV6-3
d_call: .
j_call: TRBJ1-1
cdr3_nt: TGTGCCAGCAGTTACAGTGGGAGCGGGCAGACTGAAGCTTTCTTT
cdr3_aa: CASSYSGSGQTEAFF

clone_size: few
v_call: TRBV9
d_call: .
j_call: TRBJ1-2
cdr3_nt: TGTGCCAGCAGCGTATTCCCGTCTAACTATGGCTACACCTTC
cdr3_aa: CASSVFPSNYGYTF

clone_size: .
v_call: TRBV20-1
d_call: .
j_call: TRBJ2-5
cdr3_nt: TGCAGTGCGGGGCAGTTCAACCAAGAGACCCAGTACTTC
cdr3_aa: CSAGQFNQETQYF

clone_size: few
v_call: TRBV15
d_call: .
j_call: TRBJ2-2
cdr3_nt: TGTGCCACCAGCAGAGATAGCAAGGGCGGGGAGCTGTTTTTT
cdr3_aa: CATSRDSKGGELFF

clone_size: few
v_call: TRBV7-3
d_call: .
j_call: TRBJ2-2
cdr3_nt: TGTGCCAGCAGCTTTGGTACGGGGGGCGGTGAGCTGTTTTTT
cdr3_aa: CASSFGTGGGELFF

clone_size: few
v_call: TRBV7-2
d_call: .
j_call: TRBJ2-1
cdr3_nt: TGTGCCAGCAGCTTAGCCCCGCTCAATGAGCAGTTCTTC
cdr3_aa: CASSLAPLNEQFF

clone_size: few
v_call: TRBV25-1
d_call: TRBD1
j_call: TRBJ1-1
cdr3_nt: TGTGCCAGCAGCAGCCGGGACAGGCCGGGGAACACTGAAGCTTTCTTT
cdr3_aa: CASSSRDRPGNTEAFF

clone_size: .
v_call: TRBV6-5
d_call: TRBD1
j_call: TRBJ2-3
cdr3_nt: TGTGCCAGCAGCCGGACAGGGGCAGATACGCAGTATTTT
cdr3_aa: CASSRTGADTQYF

clone_size: .
v_call: TRBV6-5
d_call: TRBD2
j_call: TRBJ2-3
cdr3_nt: TGTGCCAGCAGTGGGGGGGTTGGCTATACGCAGTATTTT
cdr3_aa: CASSGGVGYTQYF

clone_size: .
v_call: TRBV4-1
d_call: TRBD1
j_call: TRBJ1-1
cdr3_nt: TGCGCCAGCAGCCACCCGGACAGGGTTTTTCGAGCTTTCTTT
cdr3_aa: CASSHPDRVFRAFF

clone_size: .
v_call: TRBV7-9
d_call: .
j_call: TRBJ2-2
cdr3_nt: TGTGCCAGCAGCCCCCTTGGGACCGGGGAGCTGTTTTTT
cdr3_aa: CASSPLGTGELFF

clone_size: .
v_call: TRBV6-5
d_call: .
j_call: TRBJ1-3
cdr3_nt: TGTGCCAGCAGTTACGGTCCGGGAAACACCATATATTTT
cdr3_aa: CASSYGPGNTIYF

clone_size: .
v_call: TRBV4-2
d_call: TRBD2
j_call: TRBJ2-1
cdr3_nt: TGTGCCAGCAGCCCGATCAGCGGGGGGGACTACAATGAGCAGTTCTTC
cdr3_aa: CASSPISGGDYNEQFF

clone_size: .
v_call: TRBV5-1
d_call: .
j_call: TRBJ1-1
cdr3_nt: TGCGCCAGCAGCTTGGCCAGGATTTCGAACACTGAAGCTTTCTTT
cdr3_aa: CASSLARISNTEAFF

clone_size: medium-sized
v_call: TRBV4-1
d_call: TRBD2
j_call: TRBJ2-3
cdr3_nt: TGCGCCAGCAGCCAAGGCCGCACTAGCGGGGGGGCCATTTGGGATACGCAGTATTTT
cdr3_aa: CASSQGRTSGGAIWDTQYF

clone_size: few
v_call: TRBV4-1
d_call: .
j_call: TRBJ1-1
cdr3_nt: TGCGCCAGCAGAGGGGGGGGCCAGTTGACTGAAGCTTTCTTT
cdr3_aa: CASRGGGQLTEAFF

clone_size: .
v_call: TRBV5-1
d_call: .
j_call: TRBJ1-1
cdr3_nt: TGCGCCAGCAGCTACAGGGCCCCGCAAGGAGCTTTCTTT
cdr3_aa: CASSYRAPQGAFF

clone_size: .
v_call: TRBV7-3
d_call: TRBD1
j_call: TRBJ2-3
cdr3_nt: TGTGCCAGCAGCTTAACTGTGGGACAGGGGCACACAGATACGCAGTATTTT
cdr3_aa: CASSLTVGQGHTDTQYF

clone_size: few
v_call: TRBV9
d_call: .
j_call: TRBJ1-1
cdr3_nt: TGTGCCAGCAGCGTAGGGTCCGCTTCGGGCACTGAAGCTTTCTTT
cdr3_aa: CASSVGSASGTEAFF

clone_size: .
v_call: TRBV23-1
d_call: TRBD1
j_call: TRBJ2-3
cdr3_nt: TGCGCCAGCGGACAGGGGGAGTGGGACCGTTCCACAGATACGCAGTATTTT
cdr3_aa: CASGQGEWDRSTDTQYF

clone_size: few
v_call: TRBV2
d_call: .
j_call: TRBJ2-2
cdr3_nt: TGTGCCAGCAGTGACCTTGCTGGGCGGGGTAACACCGGGGAGCTGTTTTTT
cdr3_aa: CASSDLAGRGNTGELFF

clone_size: few
v_call: TRBV13
d_call: TRBD1
j_call: TRBJ2-7
cdr3_nt: TGTGCCAGCAGCAAGGGACAGGGGCTTGACGAGCAGTACTTC
cdr3_aa: CASSKGQGLDEQYF

clone_size: .
v_call: TRBV7-9
d_call: .
j_call: TRBJ2-1
cdr3_nt: TGTGCCAGCAGCTCAGATCGCGATGAGCAGTTCTTC
cdr3_aa: CASSSDRDEQFF

clone_size: few
v_call: TRBV12-3/TRBV12-4
d_call: .
j_call: TRBJ2-7
cdr3_nt: TGTGCCAGCAGTTTAGGTGGTGCGGTCGAGCAGTACTTC
cdr3_aa: CASSLGGAVEQYF

clone_size: few
v_call: TRBV6-5
d_call: .
j_call: TRBJ2-3
cdr3_nt: TGTGCCAGCAGGGACAGAGGAAATACGCAGTATTTT
cdr3_aa: CASRDRGNTQYF

clone_size: .
v_call: TRBV12-3/TRBV12-4
d_call: TRBD1
j_call: TRBJ2-7
cdr3_nt: TGTGCCAGCACTTGGGGACAGGGCTCCTACGAGCAGTACTTC
cdr3_aa: CASTWGQGSYEQYF

clone_size: medium-sized
v_call: TRBV7-3
d_call: TRBD2
j_call: TRBJ2-1
cdr3_nt: TGTGCCAGCAGCGTTGGACTAGCGGGTAACAATGAGCAGTTCTTC
cdr3_aa: CASSVGLAGNNEQFF

clone_size: .
v_call: TRBV5-1
d_call: TRBD1
j_call: TRBJ1-1
cdr3_nt: TGCGCCAGCAGCTTGGTGACAGGGGATGTCGCTGAAGCTTTCTTT
cdr3_aa: CASSLVTGDVAEAFF

clone_size: few
v_call: TRBV11-3
d_call: .
j_call: TRBJ2-3
cdr3_nt: TGTGCCAGCAGCACGGGACACCTCACAGATACGCAGTATTTT
cdr3_aa: CASSTGHLTDTQYF

clone_size: .
v_call: TRBV7-3
d_call: TRBD1
j_call: TRBJ2-3
cdr3_nt: TGTGCCAGCAGCCCCGAACCGGGACAGGGCCGGGATACGCAGTATTTT
cdr3_aa: CASSPEPGQGRDTQYF

clone_size: few
v_call: TRBV7-9
d_call: .
j_call: TRBJ2-5
cdr3_nt: TGTGCCAGCAGCTCGACTGGTGACCCGGTTTGGACCCAGTACTTC
cdr3_aa: CASSSTGDPVWTQYF

clone_size: .
v_call: TRBV11-2
d_call: .
j_call: TRBJ2-5
cdr3_nt: TGTGCCAGCAGCCCTTCCCTCGGGGGACAGGAGACCCAGTACTTC
cdr3_aa: CASSPSLGGQETQYF

clone_size: .
v_call: TRBV11-2
d_call: .
j_call: TRBJ2-2
cdr3_nt: TGTGCCAGCAGCTTATACAGGGGAGGCACCGGGGAGCTGTTTTTT
cdr3_aa: CASSLYRGGTGELFF